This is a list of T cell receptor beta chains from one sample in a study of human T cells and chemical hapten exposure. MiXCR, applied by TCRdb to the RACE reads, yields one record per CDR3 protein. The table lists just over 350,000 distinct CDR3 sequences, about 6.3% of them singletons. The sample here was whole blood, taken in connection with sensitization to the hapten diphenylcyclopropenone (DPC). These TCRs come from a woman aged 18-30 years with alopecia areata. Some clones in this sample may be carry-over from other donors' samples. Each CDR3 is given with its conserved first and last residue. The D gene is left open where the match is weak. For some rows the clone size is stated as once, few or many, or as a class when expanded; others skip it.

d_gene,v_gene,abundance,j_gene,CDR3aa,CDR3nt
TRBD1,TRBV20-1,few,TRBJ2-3,CSASREQGDTDTQYF,TGCAGTGCTAGCCGGGAACAGGGGGACACAGATACGCAGTATTTT
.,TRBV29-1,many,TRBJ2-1,CSVGRADYNEQFF,TGCAGCGTTGGGCGGGCCGACTACAATGAGCAGTTCTTC
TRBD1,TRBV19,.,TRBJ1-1,CASMFAFPGQGDRTEAFF,TGTGCCAGCATGTTTGCTTTCCCGGGACAGGGCGATCGCACTGAAGCTTTCTTT
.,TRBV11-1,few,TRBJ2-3,CAIGSRGGPRNTQYF,TGTGCCATCGGATCAAGGGGGGGCCCGCGAAATACGCAGTATTTT
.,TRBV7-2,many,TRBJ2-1,CAIRRSSYNEQFF,TGTGCCATCCGACGGAGCTCCTACAATGAGCAGTTCTTC
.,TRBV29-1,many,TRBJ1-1,CSVGRGTAEAFF,TGCAGCGTTGGCAGGGGAACGGCTGAAGCTTTCTTT
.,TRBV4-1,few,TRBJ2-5,CASSLRATETQYF,TGCGCCAGCAGCCTTAGAGCAACGGAGACCCAGTACTTC
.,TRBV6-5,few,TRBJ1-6,CASSRVTGSYNSPLHF,TGTGCCAGCAGCCGCGTGACGGGCTCCTATAATTCACCCCTCCACTTT
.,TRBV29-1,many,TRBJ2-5,CSAPRGPGFVETQYF,TGCAGCGCCCCAAGAGGGCCAGGGTTCGTCGAGACCCAGTACTTC
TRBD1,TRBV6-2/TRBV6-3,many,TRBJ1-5,CASSKGQGFIQPQHF,TGTGCCAGCAGTAAGGGACAGGGTTTTATTCAGCCCCAGCATTTT
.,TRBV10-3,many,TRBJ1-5,CAISEEGGQPQHF,TGTGCCATCAGTGAAGAGGGAGGACAGCCCCAGCATTTT
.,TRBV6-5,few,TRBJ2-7,CASSYNPGWGSGEQYF,TGTGCCAGCAGTTACAATCCCGGGTGGGGGTCGGGGGAGCAGTACTTC
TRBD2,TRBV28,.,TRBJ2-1,CASSLSGVYNEQFF,TGTGCCAGCAGTCTTAGCGGGGTGTACAATGAGCAGTTCTTC
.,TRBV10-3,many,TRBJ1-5,CAISESYGSRGNQPQHF,TGTGCCATCAGTGAGTCGTACGGCTCGAGGGGCAATCAGCCCCAGCATTTT
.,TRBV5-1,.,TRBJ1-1,CASSPGARTEAFF,TGCGCCAGCAGCCCGGGGGCAAGGACTGAAGCTTTCTTT
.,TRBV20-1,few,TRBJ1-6,CSATGAYNSPLHF,TGCAGTGCTACAGGGGCCTATAATTCACCCCTCCACTTT
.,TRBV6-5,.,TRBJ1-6,CASSYSLTWPAPLHF,TGTGCCAGCAGTTACTCCCTGACCTGGCCGGCACCCCTCCACTTT
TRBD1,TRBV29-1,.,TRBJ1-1,CSVATGRTEAFF,TGCAGCGTGGCGACAGGGCGGACTGAAGCTTTCTTT
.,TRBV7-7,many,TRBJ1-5,CASSLDRDQPQHF,TGTGCCAGCAGCTTAGACAGGGATCAGCCCCAGCATTTT
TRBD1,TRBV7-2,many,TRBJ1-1,CASTPDRGRAEAFF,TGTGCCAGCACCCCGGACAGGGGGCGAGCTGAAGCTTTCTTT
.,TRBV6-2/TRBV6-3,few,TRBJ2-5,CASASRGSKQTQYF,TGTGCCAGCGCAAGTCGGGGCAGCAAGCAGACCCAGTACTTC
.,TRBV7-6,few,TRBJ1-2,CASSFPPTAAGVNYGYTF,TGTGCCAGCAGCTTTCCACCGACAGCGGCGGGCGTCAACTATGGCTACACCTTC
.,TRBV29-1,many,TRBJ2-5,CSVEEGRGQETQYF,TGCAGCGTTGAAGAAGGAAGGGGCCAAGAGACCCAGTACTTC
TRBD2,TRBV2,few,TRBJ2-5,CATTGTSGGAGETQYF,TGTGCCACGACCGGGACTAGCGGGGGGGCCGGGGAGACCCAGTACTTC
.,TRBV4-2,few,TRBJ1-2,CASSQGVEGYYGYTF,TGTGCCAGCAGCCAAGGTGTTGAGGGCTACTATGGCTACACCTTC
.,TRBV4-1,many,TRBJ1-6,CASSQTGIETYNSPLHF,TGCGCCAGCAGCCAGACAGGCATCGAGACCTATAATTCACCCCTCCACTTT
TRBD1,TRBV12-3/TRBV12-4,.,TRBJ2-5,CASSLRTGIDLHF,TGTGCCAGCAGTCTTCGGACAGGTATTGATCTCCACTTC
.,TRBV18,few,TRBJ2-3,CASSPPNPSTDTQYF,TGTGCCAGCTCACCACCTAACCCTAGCACAGATACGCAGTATTTT
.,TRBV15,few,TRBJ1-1,CATSRDWGPGAFF,TGTGCCACCAGCAGAGATTGGGGTCCGGGAGCTTTCTTT
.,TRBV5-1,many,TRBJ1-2,CASSVDKNYGYTF,TGCGCCAGCAGCGTTGACAAGAACTATGGCTACACCTTC
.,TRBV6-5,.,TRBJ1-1,CASSYSSTIMLTFF,TGTGCCAGCAGTTACTCGTCCACTATAATGTTAACTTTCTTT
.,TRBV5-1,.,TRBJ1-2,CASSLGTEYLPGYGYTF,TGCGCCAGCAGCTTGGGGACGGAGTACCTACCGGGCTATGGCTACACCTTC
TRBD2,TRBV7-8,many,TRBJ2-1,CASSLVGRGGRNEQFF,TGTGCCAGCAGCTTAGTAGGGCGGGGGGGCCGCAATGAGCAGTTCTTC
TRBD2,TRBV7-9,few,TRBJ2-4,CASSSPGRAGYNIQYF,TGTGCCAGCAGCTCCCCAGGGAGAGCGGGGTATAACATTCAGTACTTC
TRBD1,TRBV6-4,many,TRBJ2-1,CASSEGTGGLDEQFF,TGTGCCAGCAGTGAAGGGACAGGGGGATTGGATGAGCAGTTCTTC
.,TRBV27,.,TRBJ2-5,CATQGQEETQYF,TGTGCCACCCAGGGTCAGGAAGAGACCCAGTACTTC
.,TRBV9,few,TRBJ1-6,CASSPHPGSDSPLHF,TGTGCCAGCAGCCCTCACCCGGGGTCGGATTCACCCCTCCACTTT
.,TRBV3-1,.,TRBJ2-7,CASSQEGASEQHF,TGTGCCAGCAGCCAAGAGGGAGCTTCCGAGCAGCACTTC
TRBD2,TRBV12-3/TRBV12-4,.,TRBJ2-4,CASRLGAGHIQYF,TGTGCCAGCAGGTTAGGAGCGGGGCACATTCAGTACTTC
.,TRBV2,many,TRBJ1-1,CASSVQGEGFAFF,TGTGCCAGCAGTGTACAAGGGGAGGGGTTCGCTTTCTTT
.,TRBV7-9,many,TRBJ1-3,CASSFRGGPGNTIYF,TGTGCCAGCAGCTTTCGCGGGGGACCCGGAAACACCATATATTTT
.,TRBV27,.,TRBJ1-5,CASSLRTASRGNQPQHF,TGTGCCAGCAGTTTAAGGACGGCCAGCCGGGGCAATCAGCCCCAGCATTTT
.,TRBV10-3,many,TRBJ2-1,CAISESLGHEQFF,TGTGCCATCAGTGAAAGTCTAGGGCATGAGCAGTTCTTC
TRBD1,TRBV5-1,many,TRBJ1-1,CASSVTGIRTEAFF,TGCGCCAGCAGCGTGACAGGGATCAGGACTGAAGCTTTCTTT
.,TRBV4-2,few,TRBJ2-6,CASSQDQGAGANVLTF,TGTGCCAGCAGCCAAGATCAGGGTGCCGGGGCCAACGTCCTGACTTTC
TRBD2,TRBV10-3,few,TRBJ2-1,CAITMTSGGPYNEQFF,TGTGCCATCACCATGACTAGCGGGGGGCCCTACAATGAGCAGTTCTTC
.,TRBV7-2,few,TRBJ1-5,CASSLDPQGGQPQHF,TGTGCCAGCAGCTTAGATCCCCAGGGAGGTCAGCCCCAGCATTTT
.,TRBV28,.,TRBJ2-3,CASIALSRVTDTQYF,TGTGCCAGCATAGCGTTGAGCAGGGTCACAGATACGCAGTATTTT
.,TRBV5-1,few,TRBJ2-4,CASSLEGYGKNIQYF,TGCGCCAGCAGCTTGGAGGGGTATGGCAAAAACATTCAGTACTTC
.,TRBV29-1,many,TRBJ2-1,CSVHRGRGINEQFF,TGCAGCGTCCACAGAGGAAGGGGGATAAATGAGCAGTTCTTC
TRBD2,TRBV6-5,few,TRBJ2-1,CASSPSGAGVHEQFF,TGTGCCAGCAGCCCCTCGGGAGCGGGAGTGCATGAGCAGTTCTTC
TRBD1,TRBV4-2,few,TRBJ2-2,CASSQGVWTGTTGELFF,TGTGCCAGCAGCCAAGGAGTCTGGACAGGGACCACCGGGGAGCTGTTTTTT
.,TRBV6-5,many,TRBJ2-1,CASRGRRSYNEQFF,TGTGCCAGCAGGGGGAGGCGCTCCTACAATGAGCAGTTCTTC
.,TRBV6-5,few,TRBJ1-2,CASRTTGNYGYTF,TGTGCCAGCAGGACGACAGGAAACTATGGCTACACCTTC
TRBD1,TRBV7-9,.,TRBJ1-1,CASRTRDREAAEAFF,TGTGCCAGCCGAACTAGGGACAGGGAGGCCGCTGAAGCTTTCTTT
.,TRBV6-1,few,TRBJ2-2,CASSEGVSTGELFF,TGTGCCAGCAGTGAAGGAGTTTCCACCGGGGAGCTGTTTTTT
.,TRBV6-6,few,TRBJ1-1,CASTDFGMNTEAFF,TGTGCCAGCACCGACTTTGGGATGAACACTGAAGCTTTCTTT
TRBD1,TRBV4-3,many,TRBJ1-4,CASSQDLGQSNEKLFF,TGCGCCAGCAGCCAAGATCTGGGACAGTCTAATGAAAAACTGTTTTTT